What follows is one T cell receptor beta chain and its context. Antigen unknown. These data come from a study of beta chain features in type 1 diabetes. Study background: No age, gender or cell yield differences were seen between patients and healthy donors.

Every bit of the isolated RNA underwent reverse transcription, so sequencing read expressed TCRB transcripts. Assay: immunoSEQ multiplex PCR; the TCRdb copy retains only in-frame clones and omits some. The repertoire has tens of thousands of clones, roughly half of them found once; the top ten carry 2% to 3%. Study-level points and caveats: TCRB CDR3 length was moderately but significantly reduced in all four CD4+ subsets of Type 1 diabetes patients.

Germline assignment: CDR1 SEHNR and CDR2 FQNEAQ (reference sequence). The V segment lost 5 bases and the J segment 4 bases; nucleotides outside the gene matches: 10. The CDR3 sequence is 15 residues long. Sample: Tregs from blood. This clonotype was sampled from a woman aged 40-49 years with type 1 diabetes. V and J are TRBV7-9 and TRBJ1-1; 7 bases are a match to TRBD1. CDR3 bases: TGTGCCAGCAGCCCTAGGACAGGAATGGGCACTGAAGCTTTCTTT. Protein sequence: CASSPRTGMGTEAFF.